This T cell receptor beta chain stems from a study of shared clonotypes between healthy human individuals. Germline V gene data show CDR1 as MGHRA and CDR2 as YSYEKL. With 1 base removed from V and 1 base from J, the gap between germline ends came to 11 bases. The CDR3 covers 15 residues. The sequencing of unsorted PBMC DNA took place on ten immunoSEQ deep assay plates. Authors' analysis steps: ImmunoSEQ sequences covered only the junction and lacked quality scores; filtering therefore differed. Sequencing used immunoSEQ multiplex PCR; TCRdb keeps in-frame clones, though not all of them. That table is the source of V, J and clone size, and D and trimming were worked out from the DNA. The sample has some 92,000 clones, more than 45% seen once; the top ten hold roughly 16%. Adult Caucasians living in Nashville, Tennessee made up all of the donors. This clone was observed a few times.

The source is a middle-aged woman in good health. Some clones in this sample may be carry-over from other donors' samples. The source material was PBMCs. This chain links TRBV4-1 with TRBJ2-7, with D unresolved. CDR3 sequence: CASSQVLSHSYEQYF. The DNA of the CDR3 is TGCGCCAGCAGCCAAGTTCTCAGTCATTCCTACGAGCAGTACTTC.